Reported below is one T cell receptor beta chain. What it binds is not known. Germline V CDR1 and CDR2: SGDLS, YYNGEE. This CDR3 has 15 residues. V lost 3 bases, J lost 0 bases, and 10 bases lay in between. This sample is part of a study of Ad26.COV2.S vaccination and SARS-CoV-2 variants. Points from the study as a whole: Spike-specific TCR breadth was greater in vaccine than placebo recipients.

The table came from immunoSEQ multiplex PCR; TCRdb's copy has only in-frame clones and leaves some out. The data contain more than 150,000 clones, roughly nine tenths of them seen just once; the ten biggest clones take up 5.5% to 6%. The V call is TRBV9, the J call TRBJ2-1; D remains ambiguous. The material sequenced was peripheral blood, taken after recovery from COVID-19. This sequence was found in a human donor who had recovered from COVID-19. The CDR3 DNA follows: TGTGCCAGCAGCGGACCGGTAGTCTCCTACAATGAGCAGTTCTTC. Translating gives CASSGPVVSYNEQFF.